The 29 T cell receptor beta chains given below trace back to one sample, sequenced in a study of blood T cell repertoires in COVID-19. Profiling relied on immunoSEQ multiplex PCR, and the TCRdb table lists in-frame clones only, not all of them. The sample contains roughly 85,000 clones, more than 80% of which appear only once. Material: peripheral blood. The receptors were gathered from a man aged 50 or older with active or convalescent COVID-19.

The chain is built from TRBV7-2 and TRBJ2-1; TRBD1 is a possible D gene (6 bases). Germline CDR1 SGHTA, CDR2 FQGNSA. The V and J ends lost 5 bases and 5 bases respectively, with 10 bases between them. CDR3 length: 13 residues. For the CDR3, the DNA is TGTGCCAGCAGCCAGACAGGAAACAATGAGCAGTTCTTC. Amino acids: CASSQTGNNEQFF.

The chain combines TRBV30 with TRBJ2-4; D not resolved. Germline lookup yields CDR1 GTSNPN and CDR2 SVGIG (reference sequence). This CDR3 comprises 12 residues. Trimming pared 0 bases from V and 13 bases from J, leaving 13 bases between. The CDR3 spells CAWSVNVRLQYF. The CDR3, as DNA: TGTGCCTGGAGTGTAAACGTGCGCCTCCAGTACTTC.

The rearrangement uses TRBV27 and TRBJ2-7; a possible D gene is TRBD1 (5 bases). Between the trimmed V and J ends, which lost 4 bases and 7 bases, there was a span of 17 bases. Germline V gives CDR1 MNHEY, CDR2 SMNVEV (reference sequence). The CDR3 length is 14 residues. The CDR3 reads CASSSRDTSREQYF. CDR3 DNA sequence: TGTGCCAGCAGTTCCAGGGATACCTCTAGGGAGCAGTACTTC.

CDR3 amino acids: CASSSADRAYEQYF. CDR3 sequence (DNA): TGTGCCAGCAGTTCCGCCGACAGGGCCTACGAGCAGTACTTC. The chain uses TRBV27 and TRBJ2-7; 7 bases agree with TRBD1. Germline CDR1 MNHEY, CDR2 SMNVEV (reference sequence). The junction had 5 bases not matched to a gene; V was cut back by 4 bases and J by 2 bases. CDR3 size: 14 residues.

Written as DNA, the CDR3 is TGCGCCAGCAGGACCTCACTAGGCAATGAGCAGTTCTTC. Its protein product is CASRTSLGNEQFF. This rearrangement joins TRBV10-2 to TRBJ2-1, with TRBD2 as a possible D gene (5 bases). CDR3 length: 13 amino acids. Germline values: CDR1 WSHSY, CDR2 SAAADI. Trimming stripped 6 bases from V and 6 bases from J, with 12 bases between.

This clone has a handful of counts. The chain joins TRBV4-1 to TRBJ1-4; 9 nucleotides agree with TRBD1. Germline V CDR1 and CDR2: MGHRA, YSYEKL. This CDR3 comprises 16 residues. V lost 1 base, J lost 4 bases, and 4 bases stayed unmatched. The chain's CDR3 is CASSQGDRELNEKLFF. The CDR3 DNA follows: TGCGCCAGCAGCCAAGGGGACAGGGAGCTTAATGAAAAACTGTTTTTT.

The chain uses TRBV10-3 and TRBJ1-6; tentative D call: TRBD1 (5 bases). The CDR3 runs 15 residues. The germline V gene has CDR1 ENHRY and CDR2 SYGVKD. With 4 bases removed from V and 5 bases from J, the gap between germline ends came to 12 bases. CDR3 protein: CAISGVGGDNSPLHF. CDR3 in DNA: TGTGCCATCAGTGGCGTCGGAGGGGATAATTCACCCCTCCACTTT.

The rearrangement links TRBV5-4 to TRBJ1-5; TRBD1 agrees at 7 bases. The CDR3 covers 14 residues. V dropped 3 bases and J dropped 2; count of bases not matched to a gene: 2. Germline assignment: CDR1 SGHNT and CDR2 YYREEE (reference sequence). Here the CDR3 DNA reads TGTGCCAGCAGCTCCGGACAGGGCAATCAGCCCCAGCATTTT. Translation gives CASSSGQGNQPQHF.

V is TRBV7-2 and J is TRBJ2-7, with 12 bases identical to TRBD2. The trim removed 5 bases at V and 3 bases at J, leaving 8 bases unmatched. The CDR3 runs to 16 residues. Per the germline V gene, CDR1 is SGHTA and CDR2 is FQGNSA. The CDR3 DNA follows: TGTGCCAGCAGCAGGCTAGCGGGGGGGAAGATCTACGAGCAGTACTTC. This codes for CASSRLAGGKIYEQYF.

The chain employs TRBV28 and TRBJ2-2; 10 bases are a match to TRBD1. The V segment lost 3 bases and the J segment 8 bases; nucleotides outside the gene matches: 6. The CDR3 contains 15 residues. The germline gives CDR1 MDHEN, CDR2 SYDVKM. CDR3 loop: CASSLTGGSSGELFF. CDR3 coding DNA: TGTGCCAGCAGTTTGACAGGGGGCTCAAGTGGGGAGCTGTTTTTT.

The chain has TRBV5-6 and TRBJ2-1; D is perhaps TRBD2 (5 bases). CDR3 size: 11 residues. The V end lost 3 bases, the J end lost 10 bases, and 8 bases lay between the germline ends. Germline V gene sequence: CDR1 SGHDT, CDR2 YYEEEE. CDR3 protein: CASSSRGEQFF. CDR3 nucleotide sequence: TGTGCCAGCAGCTCGCGCGGGGAGCAGTTCTTC. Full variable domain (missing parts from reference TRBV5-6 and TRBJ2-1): DAGVTQSPTHLIKTRGQQVTLRCSPKSGHDTVSWYQQALGQGPQFIFQYYEEEERQRGNFPDRFSGHQFPNYSSELNVNALLLGDSALYLCASSSRGEQFFGPGTRLTVL.

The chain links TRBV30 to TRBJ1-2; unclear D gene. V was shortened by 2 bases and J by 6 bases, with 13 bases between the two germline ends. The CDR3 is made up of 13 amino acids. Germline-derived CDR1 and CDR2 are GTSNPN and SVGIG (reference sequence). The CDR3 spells CAWSTGIGDGYTF. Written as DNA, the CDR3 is TGTGCCTGGAGTACGGGGATCGGGGATGGCTACACCTTC.

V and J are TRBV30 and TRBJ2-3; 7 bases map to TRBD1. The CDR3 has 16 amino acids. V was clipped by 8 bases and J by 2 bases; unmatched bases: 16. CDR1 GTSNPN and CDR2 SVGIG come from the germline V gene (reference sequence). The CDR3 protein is CAGKGASRSPTDTQYF. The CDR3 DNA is TGTGCCGGAAAGGGGGCTTCTAGGTCCCCCACAGATACGCAGTATTTT.

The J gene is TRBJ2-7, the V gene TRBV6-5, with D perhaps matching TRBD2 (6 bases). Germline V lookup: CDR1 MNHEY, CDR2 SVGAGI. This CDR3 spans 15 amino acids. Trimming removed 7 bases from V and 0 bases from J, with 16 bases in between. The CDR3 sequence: CASTLVRGGSYEQYF. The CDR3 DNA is TGTGCCAGCACATTAGTCCGGGGAGGCTCCTACGAGCAGTACTTC.

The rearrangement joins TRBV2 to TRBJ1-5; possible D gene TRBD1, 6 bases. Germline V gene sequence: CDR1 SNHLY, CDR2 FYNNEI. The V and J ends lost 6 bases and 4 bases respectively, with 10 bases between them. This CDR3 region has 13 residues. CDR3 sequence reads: CASSPTGNQPQHF. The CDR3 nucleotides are TGTGCCAGCAGCCCGACAGGAAATCAGCCCCAGCATTTT.

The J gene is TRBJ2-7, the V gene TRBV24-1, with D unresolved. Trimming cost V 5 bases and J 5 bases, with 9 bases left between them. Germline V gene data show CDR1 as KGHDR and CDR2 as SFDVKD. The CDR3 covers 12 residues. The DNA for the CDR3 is TGTGCCACCAGTGGACTTTCCGACGAGCAGTACTTC. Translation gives CATSGLSDEQYF.

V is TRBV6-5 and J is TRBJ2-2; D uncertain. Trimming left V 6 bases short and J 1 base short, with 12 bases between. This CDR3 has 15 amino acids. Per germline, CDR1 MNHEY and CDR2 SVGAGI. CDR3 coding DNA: TGTGCCAGCAGCCCCTCGAACGGGAACACCGGGGAGCTGTTTTTT. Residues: CASSPSNGNTGELFF.

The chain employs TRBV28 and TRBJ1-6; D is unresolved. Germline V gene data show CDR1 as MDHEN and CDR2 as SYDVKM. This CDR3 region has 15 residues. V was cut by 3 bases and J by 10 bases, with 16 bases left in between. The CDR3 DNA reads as TGTGCCAGCAGTTTTTCCGGTGGAGGACCCTCACCCCTCCACTTT. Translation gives CASSFSGGGPSPLHF.

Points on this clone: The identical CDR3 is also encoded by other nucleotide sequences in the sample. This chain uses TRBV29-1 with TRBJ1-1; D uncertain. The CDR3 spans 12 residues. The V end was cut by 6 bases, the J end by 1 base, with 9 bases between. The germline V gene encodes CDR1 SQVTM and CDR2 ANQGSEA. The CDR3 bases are TGCAGCGTCGGGGAGGGGAACACTGAAGCTTTCTTT. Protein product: CSVGEGNTEAFF.

This chain's CDR3 is CSVEKLGGQSSYNEQFF. The DNA for the CDR3 is TGCAGCGTTGAGAAATTGGGCGGACAGAGCTCCTACAATGAGCAGTTCTTC. The chain recombines TRBV29-1 with TRBJ2-1; D is possibly TRBD1 (6 bases). The germline gives CDR1 SQVTM, CDR2 ANQGSEA. CDR3 size: 17 residues. V dropped 3 bases and J dropped 0 bases, with 18 bases sitting between them.

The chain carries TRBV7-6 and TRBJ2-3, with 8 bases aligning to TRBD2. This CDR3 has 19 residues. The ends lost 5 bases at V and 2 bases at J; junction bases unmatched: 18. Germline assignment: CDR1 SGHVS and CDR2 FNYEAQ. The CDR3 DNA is TGTGCCAGCAGCCGTATCGGAGCGGGGGCGGGGGTTCCCACAGATACGCAGTATTTT. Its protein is CASSRIGAGAGVPTDTQYF. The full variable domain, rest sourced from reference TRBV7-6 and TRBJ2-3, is GAGVSQSPRYKVTKRGQDVALRCDPISGHVSLYWYRQALGQGPEFLTYFNYEAQQDKSGLPNDRFSAERPEGSISTLTIQRTEQRDSAMYRCASSRIGAGAGVPTDTQYFGPGTRLTVL.

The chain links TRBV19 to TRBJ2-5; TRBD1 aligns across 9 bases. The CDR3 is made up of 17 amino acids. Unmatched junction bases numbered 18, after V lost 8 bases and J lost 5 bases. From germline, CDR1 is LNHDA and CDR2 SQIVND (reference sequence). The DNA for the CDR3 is TGTGCCAGTTGTTCCAACAGGGGGCCTCAAGGAGTGGAGACCCAGTACTTC. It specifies CASCSNRGPQGVETQYF.

The CDR3 sequence: CATRNKREGYNEQFF. CDR3 nucleotide sequence: TGTGCCACCAGGAACAAGCGGGAGGGGTACAATGAGCAGTTCTTC. The J gene is TRBJ2-1, the V gene TRBV15; 10 bases match TRBD2. The CDR3 sequence is 15 residues long. V lost 6 bases and J lost 4; bases outside the gene matches: 6. Per the germline V gene, CDR1 is LNHNV and CDR2 is YYDKDF (reference sequence).

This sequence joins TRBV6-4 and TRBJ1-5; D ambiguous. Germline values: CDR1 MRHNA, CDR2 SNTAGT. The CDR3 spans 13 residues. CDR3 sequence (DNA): TGTTACCGGGTGGTGGGTGGCAATCAGCCCCAGCATTTT. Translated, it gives CYRVVGGNQPQHF.

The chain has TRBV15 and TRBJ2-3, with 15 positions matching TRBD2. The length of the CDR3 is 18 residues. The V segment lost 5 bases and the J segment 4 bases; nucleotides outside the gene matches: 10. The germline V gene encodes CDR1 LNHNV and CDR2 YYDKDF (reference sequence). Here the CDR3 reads CATSGGTSGRSTSDTQYF. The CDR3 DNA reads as TGTGCCACCAGCGGCGGGACTAGCGGGAGGAGCACCTCAGATACGCAGTATTTT.

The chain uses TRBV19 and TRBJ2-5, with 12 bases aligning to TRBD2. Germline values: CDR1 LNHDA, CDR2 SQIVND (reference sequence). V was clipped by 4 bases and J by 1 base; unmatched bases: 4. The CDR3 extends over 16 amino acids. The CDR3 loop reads CASSTWTSGAQETQYF. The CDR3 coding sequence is TGTGCCAGTAGTACCTGGACTAGCGGGGCCCAAGAGACCCAGTACTTC.

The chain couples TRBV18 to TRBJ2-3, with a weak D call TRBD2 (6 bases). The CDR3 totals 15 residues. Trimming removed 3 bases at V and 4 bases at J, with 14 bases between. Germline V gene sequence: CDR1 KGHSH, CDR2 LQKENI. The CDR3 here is CASSPGTPSPDTQYF. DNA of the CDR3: TGTGCCAGCTCACCCGGGACTCCCTCGCCAGATACGCAGTATTTT.

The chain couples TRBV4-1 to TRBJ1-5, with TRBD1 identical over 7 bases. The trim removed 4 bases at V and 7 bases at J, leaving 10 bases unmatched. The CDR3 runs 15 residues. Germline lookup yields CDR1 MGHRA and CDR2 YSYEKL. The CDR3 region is CASSPDPGGNQPQHF. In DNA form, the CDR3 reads TGCGCCAGCAGCCCAGACCCAGGGGGAAACCAGCCCCAGCATTTT.

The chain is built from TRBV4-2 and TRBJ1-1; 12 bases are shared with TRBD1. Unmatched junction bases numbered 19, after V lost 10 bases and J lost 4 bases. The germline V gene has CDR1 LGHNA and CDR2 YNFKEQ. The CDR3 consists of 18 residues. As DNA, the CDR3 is TGTGCCACCACACTGAGGGAGGGACAGGGGGCTGGGGGCACTGAAGCTTTCTTT. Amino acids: CATTLREGQGAGGTEAFF.